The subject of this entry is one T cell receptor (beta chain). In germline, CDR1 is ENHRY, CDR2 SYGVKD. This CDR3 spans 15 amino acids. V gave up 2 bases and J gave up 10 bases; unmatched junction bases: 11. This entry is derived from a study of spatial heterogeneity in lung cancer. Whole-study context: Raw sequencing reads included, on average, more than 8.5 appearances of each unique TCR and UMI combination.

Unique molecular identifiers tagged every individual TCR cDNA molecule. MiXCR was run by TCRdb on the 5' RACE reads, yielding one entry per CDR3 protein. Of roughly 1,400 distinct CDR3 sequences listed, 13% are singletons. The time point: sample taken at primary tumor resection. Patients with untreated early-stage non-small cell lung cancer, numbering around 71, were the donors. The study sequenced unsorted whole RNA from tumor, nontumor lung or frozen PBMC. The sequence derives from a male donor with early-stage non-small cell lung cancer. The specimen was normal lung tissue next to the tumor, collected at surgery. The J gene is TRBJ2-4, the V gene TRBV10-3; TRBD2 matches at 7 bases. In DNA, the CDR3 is TGTGCCATCAGTGAGCAGGGAAACTCGGGGGGTATTCAGTACTTC. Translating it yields CAISEQGNSGGIQYF.